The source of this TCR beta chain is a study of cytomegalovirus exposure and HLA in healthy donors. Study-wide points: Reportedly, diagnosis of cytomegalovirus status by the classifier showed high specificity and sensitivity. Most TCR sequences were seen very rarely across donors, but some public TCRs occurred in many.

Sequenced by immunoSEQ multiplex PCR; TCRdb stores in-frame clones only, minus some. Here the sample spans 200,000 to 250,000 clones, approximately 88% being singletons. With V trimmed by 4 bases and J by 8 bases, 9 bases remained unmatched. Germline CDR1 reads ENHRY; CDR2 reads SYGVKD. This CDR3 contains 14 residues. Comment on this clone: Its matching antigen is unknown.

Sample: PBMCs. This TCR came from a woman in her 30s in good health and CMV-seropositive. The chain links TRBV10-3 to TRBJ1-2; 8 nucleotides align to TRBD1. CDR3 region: CAISVSSPGGGYTF. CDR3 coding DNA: TGTGCCATCAGTGTTAGCTCCCCAGGGGGCGGCTACACCTTC.